A selection of T cell receptor beta chains follows, all from one sample in a study of cytomegalovirus exposure and HLA in healthy donors. Produced via immunoSEQ multiplex PCR; TCRdb's table is partial and in-frame only. The sample lists under 170,000 clones, roughly 83% seen once, with about 3.5% in the top ten. Specimen: PBMCs. The receptors stem from a human donor in good health. Each CDR3 is given with its conserved first and last residue. Each record gives: clone size, J gene, V gene, D gene, CDR3 protein, CDR3 DNA. The D gene is left open where the match is weak. Size tells how often a clone was seen (once, few, many) or the class of an expanded clone, and some rows leave it out.

size: NA; J: TRBJ2-2; V: TRBV4-3; D: TRBD1; CDR3: CASSQVQGANGELFF; DNA: TGCGCCAGCAGCCAAGTACAGGGGGCCAACGGGGAGCTGTTTTTT
size: NA; J: TRBJ1-4; V: TRBV15; D: TRBD1; CDR3: CATGTGPNEKLFF; DNA: TGTGCCACAGGGACAGGCCCTAATGAAAAACTGTTTTTT
size: NA; J: TRBJ2-7; V: TRBV27; D: TRBD1; CDR3: CASSFNRGYEQYF; DNA: TGTGCCAGCAGCTTCAACAGGGGGTACGAGCAGTACTTC
size: NA; J: TRBJ2-1; V: TRBV7-8; D: NA; CDR3: CASSHRDYNEQFF; DNA: TGTGCCAGCAGCCACCGGGACTACAATGAGCAGTTCTTC
size: NA; J: TRBJ1-1; V: TRBV19; D: NA; CDR3: CASSIQEGAEAFF; DNA: TGTGCCAGTAGTATACAAGAAGGGGCTGAAGCTTTCTTT
size: once; J: TRBJ2-1; V: TRBV11-2; D: NA; CDR3: CASSSSGGIVHSSYNEQFF; DNA: TGTGCCAGCAGCTCCTCTGGCGGCATCGTCCATAGCTCCTACAATGAGCAGTTCTTC
size: few; J: TRBJ2-7; V: TRBV27; D: TRBD2; CDR3: CASSLSPAGGNYEQYF; DNA: TGTGCCAGCAGTTTATCACCGGCGGGGGGTAACTACGAGCAGTACTTC
size: NA; J: TRBJ2-5; V: TRBV13; D: TRBD2; CDR3: CASSSTSGRRAQETQYF; DNA: TGTGCCAGCAGCTCGACTAGCGGGAGAAGGGCACAAGAGACCCAGTACTTC
size: NA; J: TRBJ1-5; V: TRBV10-2; D: TRBD1; CDR3: CASSDRTGARLQHF; DNA: TGCGCCAGCAGTGACAGGACAGGGGCTCGACTCCAGCATTTT
size: NA; J: TRBJ1-2; V: TRBV19; D: NA; CDR3: CASIPGGSYYGYTF; DNA: TGTGCCAGTATTCCCGGAGGCAGCTACTATGGCTACACCTTC
size: NA; J: TRBJ2-2; V: TRBV11-3; D: TRBD2; CDR3: CASSSWTSGKRSGELFF; DNA: TGTGCCAGCAGCTCGTGGACTAGCGGGAAGAGAAGCGGGGAGCTGTTTTTT
size: NA; J: TRBJ2-7; V: TRBV29-1; D: TRBD2; CDR3: CSVASGLAGEGLYEQYF; DNA: TGCAGCGTTGCTTCGGGACTAGCGGGAGAGGGGCTCTACGAGCAGTACTTC
size: NA; J: TRBJ1-5; V: TRBV28; D: NA; CDR3: CASSFFQGGQPQHF; DNA: TGTGCCAGCAGTTTTTTCCAGGGTGGCCAGCCCCAGCATTTT
size: NA; J: TRBJ1-1; V: TRBV6-5; D: NA; CDR3: CASSYAGPNTEAFF; DNA: TGTGCCAGCAGTTACGCAGGGCCGAACACTGAAGCTTTCTTT
size: NA; J: TRBJ2-3; V: TRBV19; D: TRBD2; CDR3: CASSILAGTDLPYTQYF; DNA: TGTGCCAGTAGCATTTTAGCGGGGACGGACCTTCCATATACGCAGTATTTT
size: NA; J: TRBJ2-5; V: TRBV7-6; D: NA; CDR3: CASEVLYQETQYF; DNA: TGTGCCAGCGAGGTCCTGTACCAAGAGACCCAGTACTTC